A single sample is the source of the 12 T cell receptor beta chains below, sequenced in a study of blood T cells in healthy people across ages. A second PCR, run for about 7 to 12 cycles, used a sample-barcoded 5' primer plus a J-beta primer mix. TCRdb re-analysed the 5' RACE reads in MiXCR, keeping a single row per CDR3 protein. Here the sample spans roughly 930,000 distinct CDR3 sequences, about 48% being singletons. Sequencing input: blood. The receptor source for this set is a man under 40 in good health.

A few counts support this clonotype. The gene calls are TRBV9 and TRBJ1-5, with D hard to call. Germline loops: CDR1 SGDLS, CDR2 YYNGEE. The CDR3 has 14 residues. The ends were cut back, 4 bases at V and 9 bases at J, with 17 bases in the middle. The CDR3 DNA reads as TGTGCCAGCAGCCAACGGACCGACGGACGGCCCCAGCATTTT. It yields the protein CASSQRTDGRPQHF.

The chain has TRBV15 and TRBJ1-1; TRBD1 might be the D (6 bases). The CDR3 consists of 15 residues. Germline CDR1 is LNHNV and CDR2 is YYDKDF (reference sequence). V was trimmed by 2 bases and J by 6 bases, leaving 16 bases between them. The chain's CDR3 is CATSRSRGGYAEAFF. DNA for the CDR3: TGTGCCACCAGCAGATCAAGAGGGGGTTATGCTGAAGCTTTCTTT.

The CDR3 nucleotides read TGTGCCAGCAGGTCGCAGGGGGGAGCTAATGAAAAACTGTTTTTT. Its protein is CASRSQGGANEKLFF. The chain couples TRBV28 to TRBJ1-4; 7 bases line up with TRBD1. The germline gives CDR1 MDHEN, CDR2 SYDVKM. The CDR3 runs 15 residues. Unmatched junction bases numbered 7, after V lost 6 bases and J lost 3 bases.

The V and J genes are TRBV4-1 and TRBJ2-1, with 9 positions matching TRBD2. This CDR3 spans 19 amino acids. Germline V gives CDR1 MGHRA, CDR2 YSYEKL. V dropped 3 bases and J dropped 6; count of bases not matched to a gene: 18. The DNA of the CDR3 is TGCGCCAGCAGCCAGGTTGGTGCGGGAGGGCCGCGTATCTCCAATGAGCAGTTCTTC. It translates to CASSQVGAGGPRISNEQFF.

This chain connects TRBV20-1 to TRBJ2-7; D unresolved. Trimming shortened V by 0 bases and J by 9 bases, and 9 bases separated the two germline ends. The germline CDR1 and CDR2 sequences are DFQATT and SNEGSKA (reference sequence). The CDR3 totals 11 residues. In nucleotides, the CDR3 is TGCAGTGCTAGAGATCCCCAAAGGCAGTACTTC. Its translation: CSARDPQRQYF.

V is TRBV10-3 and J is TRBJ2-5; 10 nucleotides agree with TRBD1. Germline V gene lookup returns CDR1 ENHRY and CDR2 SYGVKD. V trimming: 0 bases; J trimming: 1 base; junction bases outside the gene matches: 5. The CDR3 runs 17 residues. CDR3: CAISESTGGTIQETQYF. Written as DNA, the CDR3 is TGTGCCATCAGTGAGTCGACAGGGGGCACAATCCAAGAGACCCAGTACTTC.

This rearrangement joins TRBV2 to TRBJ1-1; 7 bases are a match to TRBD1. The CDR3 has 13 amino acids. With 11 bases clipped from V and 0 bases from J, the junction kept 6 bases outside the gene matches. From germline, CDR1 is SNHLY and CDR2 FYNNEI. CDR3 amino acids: CAGGGRLNTEAFF. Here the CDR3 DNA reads TGTGCCGGAGGGGGCAGACTGAACACTGAAGCTTTCTTT.

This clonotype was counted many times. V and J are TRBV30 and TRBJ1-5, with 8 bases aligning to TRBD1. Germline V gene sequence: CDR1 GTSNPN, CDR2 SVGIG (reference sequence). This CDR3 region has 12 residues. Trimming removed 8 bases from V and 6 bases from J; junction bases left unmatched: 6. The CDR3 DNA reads TGTGCCACACAGGGGGAGGGTCAGCCCCAGCATTTT. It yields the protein CATQGEGQPQHF. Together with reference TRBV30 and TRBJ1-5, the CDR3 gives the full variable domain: SQTIHQWPATLVQPVGSPLSLECTVEGTSNPNLYWYRQAAGRGLQLLFYSVGIGQISSEVPQNLSASRPQDRQFILSSKKLLLSDSGFYLCATQGEGQPQHFGDGTRLSIL.

Here the CDR3 DNA reads TGTGCCAGCAGCTTAAATACAGGGGGCTATGAGCAGTTCTTC. Translating it yields CASSLNTGGYEQFF. This chain joins TRBV7-3 and TRBJ2-1; 9 bases fit TRBD1. The CDR3 runs 14 residues. Germline loops: CDR1 SGHTA, CDR2 FQGTGA. V lost 1 base to trimming and J lost 8 bases; unmatched junction nucleotides: 3.

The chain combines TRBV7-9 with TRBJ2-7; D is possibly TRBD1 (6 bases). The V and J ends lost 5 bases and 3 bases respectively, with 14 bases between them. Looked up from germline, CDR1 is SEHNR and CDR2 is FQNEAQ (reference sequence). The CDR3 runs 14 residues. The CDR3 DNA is TGTGCCAGCAGCCTTACGGACAGCGACTACGAGCAGTACTTC. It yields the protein CASSLTDSDYEQYF.

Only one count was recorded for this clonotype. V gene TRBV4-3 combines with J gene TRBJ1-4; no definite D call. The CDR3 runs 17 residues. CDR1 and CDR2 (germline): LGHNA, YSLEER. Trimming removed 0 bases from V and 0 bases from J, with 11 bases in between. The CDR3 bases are TGCGCCAGCAGCCAAGATTCCAGGTACTCAACTAATGAAAAACTGTTTTTT. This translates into CASSQDSRYSTNEKLFF.

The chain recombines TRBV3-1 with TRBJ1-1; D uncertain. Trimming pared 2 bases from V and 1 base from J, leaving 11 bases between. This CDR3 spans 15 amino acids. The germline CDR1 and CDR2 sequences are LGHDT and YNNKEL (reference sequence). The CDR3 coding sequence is TGTGCCAGCAGCCAAATGGCGAGGGCGAACACTGAAGCTTTCTTT. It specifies CASSQMARANTEAFF.